This record concerns one T cell receptor (beta chain) sequence. This specimen belongs to a study of shared clonotypes between healthy human individuals. Across the whole study: With ages of 18 to 49, the donors were two women and a few men.

The genomic DNA of each subset was split evenly across several immunoSEQ plates. What was sequenced on ten immunoSEQ deep assay plates was unsorted PBMC DNA. Method: immunoSEQ multiplex PCR; TCRdb's copy keeps in-frame clones and lacks some. The data show some 480,000 clones, less than 80% seen once. Among the donors, all were Caucasian adults who lived in Nashville, Tennessee. This CDR3 comprises 14 residues. CDR1 and CDR2 (germline): SQVTM, ANQGSEA. Trimming removed 1 base from V and 2 bases from J, with 11 bases in between. The sequence came from a woman in her thirties or forties in good health. Some clones in this sample may be carry-over from other donors' samples. The specimen was PBMCs. The rearrangement joins TRBV29-1 to TRBJ2-5; tentative D call: TRBD1 (6 bases). CDR3 DNA sequence: TGCAGCGTTGAAGGGACAGCGTGGCAAGAGACCCAGTACTTC. This gives the protein CSVEGTAWQETQYF.